Each of the 24 T cell receptor beta chains below was sequenced from the same sample in a study of Graves' ophthalmopathy and Graves' hyperthyroidism. Researchers took RNA transcripts and amplified TCR beta CDR3 regions from them. The authors performed first-round RT-PCR with HTBI primers and then a second-round multiplex PCR. TCRdb fed the multiplex PCR reads into MiXCR, producing one record per CDR3 protein. This table holds about 370,000 distinct CDR3 sequences, about 15% found once. Material: peripheral blood. These receptors all come from an adult woman with stable Graves' hyperthyroidism.

This sequence joins TRBV19 and TRBJ1-1, with D hard to call. The CDR3 is 13 residues long. Trimming shortened V by 1 base and J by 10 bases, and 13 bases separated the two germline ends. Germline assignment: CDR1 LNHDA and CDR2 SQIVND (reference sequence). CDR3 region: CASSIGSSGIAFF. CDR3 DNA sequence: TGTGCCAGTAGTATAGGTTCTTCGGGGATAGCTTTCTTT.

This clonotype has a count of ten or more. The chain has TRBV28 and TRBJ2-7, with D perhaps TRBD2 (5 bases). V was shortened by 6 bases and J by 1 base, with 10 bases between the two germline ends. The CDR3 length is 13 residues. Germline loops: CDR1 MDHEN, CDR2 SYDVKM. CDR3 amino acids: CASRSGGSYEQYF. CDR3 DNA: TGTGCCAGCAGATCTGGCGGGTCCTACGAGCAGTACTTC.

At least ten counts were recorded for this clonotype. The rearrangement joins TRBV18 to TRBJ2-7; D remains unclear. V gave up 3 bases and J gave up 2 bases, with 5 bases separating them. Germline values: CDR1 KGHSH, CDR2 LQKENI. The CDR3 has 12 amino acids. The CDR3 protein is CASSPHTYEQYF. The CDR3 DNA is TGTGCCAGCTCACCCCATACCTACGAGCAGTACTTC.

This clonotype was counted many times. The chain couples TRBV2 to TRBJ1-5, with TRBD1 as a possible D gene (5 bases). This CDR3 contains 17 residues. Germline assignment: CDR1 SNHLY and CDR2 FYNNEI. V lost 0 bases and J lost 5, with 17 bases in between. The CDR3 bases are TGTGCCAGCAGTGAAGCGGGGCATCTGGGTGAGGATCAGCCCCAGCATTTT. Its translation is CASSEAGHLGEDQPQHF.

This clonotype has at least ten counts. V gene TRBV20-1 combines with J gene TRBJ1-2; 7 bases line up with TRBD1. Per germline, CDR1 DFQATT and CDR2 SNEGSKA (reference sequence). This CDR3 comprises 12 residues. J was trimmed by 5 bases and V by 6 bases; bases with no gene match: 6. CDR3 in DNA: TGCAGTGCCACCGGGACAGCTTATGGCTACACCTTC. Translating gives CSATGTAYGYTF.

The chain recombines TRBV12-3 or TRBV12-4 with TRBJ2-5, with 10 nucleotides matching TRBD1. The length of the CDR3 is 14 residues. The J segment lost 4 bases and the V segment lost 6 bases, leaving 5 bases of the junction unmatched. The DNA for the CDR3 is TGTGCCAGCAGGTCGACAGGGGGCAGAGAGACCCAGTACTTC. Translation gives CASRSTGGRETQYF.

This clonotype was recorded at least ten times. The chain recombines TRBV28 with TRBJ2-7; D may be TRBD1 (6 bases). The CDR3 has 18 amino acids. V gave up 8 bases and J gave up 0 bases, with 26 bases separating them. From germline, CDR1 is MDHEN and CDR2 SYDVKM. CDR3 DNA: TGTGCCAGCTTCCCCCACTCCACTGACAGGCCGAGCTCCTACGAGCAGTACTTC. It encodes CASFPHSTDRPSSYEQYF.

The sample holds many counts of this clonotype. V and J are TRBV4-1 and TRBJ2-2, with D perhaps matching TRBD2 (5 bases). CDR3 size: 15 residues. The germline V gene encodes CDR1 MGHRA and CDR2 YSYEKL. Trimming pared 1 base from V and 6 bases from J, leaving 12 bases between. CDR3 residues: CASSQVWEKPGELFF. CDR3 coding DNA: TGCGCCAGCAGCCAAGTGTGGGAGAAGCCCGGGGAGCTGTTTTTT.

Only one count was recorded for this clonotype. The J gene is TRBJ1-5, the V gene TRBV28; possible D gene TRBD1, 6 bases. Germline V CDR1 and CDR2: MDHEN, SYDVKM. V was trimmed by 7 bases and J by 2 bases, leaving 12 bases between them. This CDR3 comprises 14 residues. The CDR3 sequence is CASNPGTRNQPQHF. The CDR3 coding sequence is TGTGCCAGCAATCCCGGGACACGCAATCAGCCCCAGCATTTT.

V and J are TRBV6-1 and TRBJ2-4; 7 nucleotides agree with TRBD1. The V gene end was trimmed by 8 bases and the J gene end by 6 bases; junction bases not matched to a gene: 10. Germline CDR1 and CDR2: MNHNS and SASEGT. The CDR3 is 14 amino acids. For the CDR3, the DNA is TGTGCCAGCGGTCGGGACAGAGAGAGAAACATTCAGTACTTC. Translating it yields CASGRDRERNIQYF.

As to this clonotype: Just one base apart from a much larger clone, this may be a read error. The chain uses TRBV28 and TRBJ2-4, with 8 bases that match TRBD2. The CDR3 has 17 residues. Germline CDR1 reads MDHEN; CDR2 reads SYDVKM. The CDR3 DNA reads as TGTGCCAGCAGCTCCGGGGGGGGGCCGTCAGCCAAAAACATTAAGTACTTC. Translated, it gives CASSSGGGPSAKNIKYF.

The chain uses TRBV6-4 and TRBJ1-1; 7 nucleotides line up with TRBD1. The CDR3 sequence is 13 residues long. V lost 3 bases, J lost 6 bases, and 4 bases stayed unmatched. The germline CDR1 and CDR2 sequences are MRHNA and SNTAGT. The CDR3 spells CASSETGFAEAFF. CDR3 bases: TGTGCCAGCAGTGAGACAGGGTTCGCTGAAGCTTTCTTT.

There are a few counts of this clonotype. The chain has TRBV6-4 and TRBJ2-5, with unresolved D. The CDR3 loop spans 12 amino acids. V was cut by 8 bases and J by 1 base, with 8 bases left in between. The V gene's germline CDR1 is MRHNA and CDR2 SNTAGT. CDR3 DNA: TGTGCCAGCGACGGGTCCCAAGAGACCCAGTACTTC. It codes for CASDGSQETQYF.

This clonotype was found a few times. The chain employs TRBV29-1 and TRBJ2-2; 7 positions match TRBD2. The germline V gene encodes CDR1 SQVTM and CDR2 ANQGSEA. The V gene end was trimmed by 0 bases and the J gene end by 6 bases; junction bases not matched to a gene: 13. This CDR3 has 17 amino acids. This chain's CDR3 is CSVEDSERGRASGELFF. Written as DNA, the CDR3 is TGCAGCGTTGAAGATAGCGAACGGGGGAGGGCCTCCGGGGAGCTGTTTTTT.

This chain's CDR3 is CASSLGITGEETEAFF. Here the CDR3 DNA reads TGTGCCAGCAGCTTAGGGATTACGGGGGAAGAGACTGAAGCTTTCTTT. V is TRBV11-2 and J is TRBJ1-1, with D tentatively TRBD1 (5 bases). The CDR3 contains 16 residues. CDR1 SGHAT and CDR2 FQNNGV come from the germline V gene. Trimming removed 1 base at V and 5 bases at J, with 17 bases between. The full variable domain, its missing parts supplied by reference TRBV11-2 and TRBJ1-1, is EAGVAQSPRYKIIEKRQSVAFWCNPISGHATLYWYQQILGQGPKLLIQFQNNGVVDDSQLPKDRFSAERLKGVDSTLKIQPAKLEDSAVYLCASSLGITGEETEAFFGQGTRLTVV.

The chain joins TRBV28 to TRBJ1-3; tentatively, D is TRBD1 (5 bases). The CDR3 length is 12 residues. V lost 6 bases to trimming and J lost 9 bases, with 12 bases between them. Germline V gives CDR1 MDHEN, CDR2 SYDVKM. CDR3 loop: CASSAREGTIYF. The CDR3 coding sequence is TGTGCCAGCAGCGCCAGGGAAGGCACCATATATTTT.

This clonotype was detected many times. The chain uses TRBV25-1 and TRBJ1-2; D gene unclear. V lost 6 bases to trimming and J lost 8 bases, with 16 bases between them. The germline V gene has CDR1 MGHDK and CDR2 SYGVNS. CDR3 length equals 13 residues. The DNA for the CDR3 is TGTGCCAGCAGCCCCGGGCCCCAGACGGGCTACACCTTC. This gives the protein CASSPGPQTGYTF.

This clonotype has at least ten counts. This chain connects TRBV20-1 to TRBJ2-5, with 13 positions matching TRBD2. J gave up 4 bases and V 3 bases, and 5 bases lay outside the gene matches. The CDR3 is made up of 15 amino acids. Germline V lookup: CDR1 DFQATT, CDR2 SNEGSKA (reference sequence). CDR3 nucleotide sequence: TGCAGTGCTAGGAGGACTAGCGGGAGAGGAGAGACCCAGTACTTC. It is translated as CSARRTSGRGETQYF.

A remark on this clonotype: The junction differs from germline at one of its ends, possibly a read error. This sequence joins TRBV6-1 and TRBJ2-7; D not resolved. Germline V gene lookup returns CDR1 MNHNS and CDR2 SASEGT. The CDR3 runs to 13 residues. In DNA, the CDR3 is TGTGCCAGCGGATTTCTTAGGGCCTACGATCAGTACTTC. Amino acids: CASGFLRAYDQYF.

This clonotype was recorded at least ten times. The chain combines TRBV20-1 with TRBJ2-6, with D possibly TRBD2 on 5 matching bases. The CDR3 is made up of 18 amino acids. Germline CDR1 DFQATT, CDR2 SNEGSKA (reference sequence). V gave up 0 bases and J gave up 3 bases, with 18 bases separating them. The CDR3 region is CSARDGYGIFDGANVLTF. CDR3 bases: TGCAGTGCTAGAGATGGATACGGGATCTTTGATGGGGCCAACGTCCTGACTTTC.

This clonotype came up many times. The chain uses TRBV28 and TRBJ1-1; a possible D gene is TRBD1 (6 bases). Looked up from germline, CDR1 is MDHEN and CDR2 is SYDVKM. The V and J ends lost 8 bases and 7 bases respectively, with 11 bases between them. The CDR3 consists of 11 residues. CDR3 nucleotide sequence: TGTGCCAGCTGGGGGCTTGATGAAGCTTTCTTT. As protein: CASWGLDEAFF.

This clonotype occurred a few times. The chain has TRBV6-5 and TRBJ2-7; no reliable D call. This CDR3 spans 14 amino acids. The germline V and J ends were trimmed by 4 bases and 5 bases, with 15 bases remaining between them. CDR1 and CDR2 from the germline V gene are MNHEY and SVGAGI. CDR3 nucleotides: TGTGCCAGCAGTTTCGGCCCTCCGGGCGACGAGCAGTACTTC. Amino acid sequence: CASSFGPPGDEQYF.

This clonotype was picked up many times. V usage is TRBV7-6 and J usage is TRBJ2-7, with 13 bases that match TRBD2. J lost 4 bases, V lost 2 bases, and 8 bases had no gene match. CDR3 length: 17 amino acids. Looked up from germline, CDR1 is SGHVS and CDR2 is FNYEAQ. The CDR3 DNA reads as TGTGCCAGCAGCTTATTTCCCCGACTAGCGGGGGGTTACGAGCAGTACTTC. This sequence encodes CASSLFPRLAGGYEQYF.

Ten or more counts support this clonotype. The chain combines TRBV25-1 with TRBJ2-5; D not certain. Trimming took 8 bases from V and 2 from J, leaving 24 bases between them. Germline CDR1 reads MGHDK; CDR2 reads SYGVNS. The CDR3 has 17 residues. The CDR3: CASVPPTALSIQETQYF. Written as DNA, the CDR3 is TGTGCCAGCGTCCCACCTACCGCATTGAGTATACAAGAGACCCAGTACTTC. The full variable domain, in which reference TRBV25-1 and TRBJ2-5 provide the parts outside the CDR3, is EADIYQTPRYLVIGTGKKITLECSQTMGHDKMYWYQQDPGMELHLIHYSYGVNSTEKGDLSSESTVSRIRTEHFPLTLESARPSHTSQYLCASVPPTALSIQETQYFGPGTRLLVL.